The 8 T cell receptor beta chains reported below all come from one sample, sequenced in a study of siplizumab effects on memory and regulatory T cells. Method: immunoSEQ multiplex PCR; TCRdb's copy keeps in-frame clones and lacks some. The table has roughly 93,000 clones, 85% to 95% seen once. Sequencing was carried out using non-Treg CD4+ T cells sorted from blood. Receptors originate from a human donor in good health.

The chain uses TRBV14 and TRBJ2-1; 12 bases are shared with TRBD2. V shed 4 bases and J 4 bases; nucleotides not matched to a gene: 5. CDR1 SGHDN and CDR2 FVKESK come from the germline V gene. The CDR3 consists of 16 residues. The CDR3 loop is CASSRLAGVSYNEQFF. In nucleotides, the CDR3 is TGTGCCAGCAGCCGACTAGCGGGAGTGTCGTACAATGAGCAGTTCTTC.

The chain joins TRBV18 to TRBJ1-1; 10 bases match TRBD1. J gave up 1 base and V 4 bases, and 18 bases lay outside the gene matches. The CDR3 runs 20 residues. CDR1 and CDR2 (germline): KGHSH, LQKENI. DNA for the CDR3: TGTGCCAGCTCACGACCGTTAAAGACAGGGGGCAAACCAAAGAACACTGAAGCTTTCTTT. It codes for CASSRPLKTGGKPKNTEAFF.

This chain joins TRBV28 and TRBJ2-3; 10 bases are shared with TRBD1. The V gene end was trimmed by 3 bases and the J gene end by 5 bases; junction bases not matched to a gene: 17. Germline lookup yields CDR1 MDHEN and CDR2 SYDVKM. The CDR3 has 19 amino acids. The CDR3 loop is CASSLGQGIAVVVGDTQYF. The CDR3 DNA follows: TGTGCCAGCAGTTTGGGACAGGGGATTGCCGTTGTTGTGGGAGATACGCAGTATTTT.

J is TRBJ2-5 and V is TRBV27; D call uncertain. CDR3 length equals 14 residues. V lost 0 bases and J 5 bases, leaving 10 bases between the germline ends. Per the germline V gene, CDR1 is MNHEY and CDR2 is SMNVEV (reference sequence). The CDR3 protein is CASSLSRSLETQYF. CDR3 DNA sequence: TGTGCCAGCAGTTTATCGAGGTCTTTGGAGACCCAGTACTTC.

The CDR3 sequence: CASSLFSRGEKLFF. CDR3 sequence (DNA): TGTGCCAGCAGCCTATTCAGTAGAGGGGAAAAACTGTTTTTT. The chain has TRBV28 and TRBJ1-4; D remains ambiguous. The CDR3 totals 14 residues. From germline, CDR1 is MDHEN and CDR2 SYDVKM. Trimming shortened V by 6 bases and J by 8 bases, and 16 bases separated the two germline ends.

The genes are TRBV27 and TRBJ2-1; the match to TRBD2 covers 14 bases. V trimming: 6 bases; J trimming: 5 bases; junction bases outside the gene matches: 18. The CDR3 is made up of 20 amino acids. Germline CDR1 reads MNHEY; CDR2 reads SMNVEV (reference sequence). CDR3 DNA sequence: TGTGCCAGCAGACGGACCACGGTCAGACTAGCGGGAGGGCCCCACAATGAGCAGTTCTTC. Protein sequence: CASRRTTVRLAGGPHNEQFF.

The rearrangement joins TRBV2 to TRBJ1-6; 11 bases line up with TRBD1. V lost 4 bases and J lost 10; bases outside the gene matches: 6. The CDR3 is made up of 15 amino acids. Germline-derived CDR1 and CDR2 are SNHLY and FYNNEI. The CDR3: CASSVSGQGASPLHF. The CDR3 DNA is TGTGCCAGCAGTGTATCAGGACAGGGGGCCTCACCCCTCCACTTT.

The V gene is TRBV28, the J gene TRBJ2-2; TRBD1 agrees at 7 bases. Germline V gene data show CDR1 as MDHEN and CDR2 as SYDVKM. The CDR3 contains 14 residues. J was trimmed by 5 bases and V by 4 bases; bases with no gene match: 4. CDR3 in amino acids: CASSYTDRTGELFF. In DNA, the CDR3 is TGTGCCAGCAGTTACACGGACAGGACCGGGGAGCTGTTTTTT.